Listed below are T cell receptor beta chains from one sample, sequenced in a study of T cell changes during pregnancy in multiple sclerosis. Assay used: immunoSEQ multiplex PCR; TCRdb lists only in-frame clones, some missing. Of approximately 74,000 clones listed, 88% were seen once; the top ten hold approximately 3.5%. This sample comprised peripheral blood, obtained before pregnancy. These receptors were collected from a female donor with multiple sclerosis, enrolled in a pregnancy study. Each CDR3 is given with its conserved first and last residue. A D gene is named only where the DNA matches it firmly. A clone size is listed for some rows: how often the clone was seen (once, few, many), or a class if it is expanded.

clone_size	d_call	v_call	j_call	cdr3_nt	cdr3_aa
.	.	TRBV4-3	TRBJ2-7	TGCGCCAGCAGCCAAGAACAGGGTCATGTGGTGCAGTACTTC	CASSQEQGHVVQYF
.	TRBD2	TRBV7-9	TRBJ2-2	TGTGCCAGCAGTTATTCTGTGGGAGCGGGAGGAATCACCGGGGAGCTGTTTTTT	CASSYSVGAGGITGELFF
.	TRBD2	TRBV18	TRBJ2-7	TGTGCCAGCTCACCACCGGGCCTAGCGGGGGCTTACGAGCAGTACTTC	CASSPPGLAGAYEQYF
.	.	TRBV10-2	TRBJ1-2	TGCGCCAGCAGTGAGGAAGGGGATGGCTACACCTTC	CASSEEGDGYTF
.	.	TRBV6-8	TRBJ1-6	TGTGCCGGTGTCACGGTCCCCGCTTTCTATAATTCACCCCTCCACTTT	CAGVTVPAFYNSPLHF
.	TRBD1	TRBV10-3	TRBJ2-7	TGTGCCATCGGCACAGGGGCTTCCTACGAGCAGTACTTC	CAIGTGASYEQYF
few	.	TRBV29-1	TRBJ1-1	TGCAGCGTTGGGACACCTAACACTGAAGCTTTCTTT	CSVGTPNTEAFF
.	.	TRBV30	TRBJ1-1	TGTGCCTGGGAATCAGTGGGGGGCACTGAAGCTTTCTTT	CAWESVGGTEAFF
.	TRBD1	TRBV11-3	TRBJ2-1	TGTGCCAGCAGCCACCGGGACAGGGATTACAATGAGCAGTTCTTC	CASSHRDRDYNEQFF
.	TRBD1	TRBV10-3	TRBJ1-2	TGTGCCATCACCTCGGGACAGACTAACTATGGCTACACCTTC	CAITSGQTNYGYTF
few	.	TRBV27	TRBJ2-7	TGTGCCAGCAGTTCCCCGGGATTACGATACGAGCAGTACTTC	CASSSPGLRYEQYF
.	.	TRBV6-5	TRBJ1-2	TGTGCCAGCAGGCGATGGACAGATGGCTACACCTTC	CASRRWTDGYTF
few	.	TRBV6-1	TRBJ2-3	TGTGCCAGCAGGCGAGACAGGGACTTAACAGATACGCAGTATTTT	CASRRDRDLTDTQYF
.	.	TRBV6-5	TRBJ1-5	TGTGCCAGCAGTTTAAGGATGGGGGGTAGCAATCAGCCCCAGCATTTT	CASSLRMGGSNQPQHF
.	.	TRBV5-1	TRBJ1-1	TGCGCCAGCAGCTTGCGCCAGGGGCCCACTGAAGCTTTCTTT	CASSLRQGPTEAFF
.	.	TRBV30	TRBJ2-7	TGTGCCTGGAGTGTTCCCGACAGCCCCTACGAGCAGTACTTC	CAWSVPDSPYEQYF
.	TRBD2	TRBV5-6	TRBJ2-1	TGTGCCAGCAGCCCTATAGCGGGGGGGTACAATGAGCAGTTCTTC	CASSPIAGGYNEQFF
.	TRBD1	TRBV18	TRBJ2-5	TGTGCCAGCTCACTCCGGGACAGGGTAGAGACCCAGTACTTC	CASSLRDRVETQYF
.	TRBD1	TRBV7-9	TRBJ1-4	TGTGCCAGCAGCAGTGGACAGGGAGGTGAAAAACTGTTTTTT	CASSSGQGGEKLFF
once	.	TRBV2	TRBJ2-7	TGTGCCAGCAGTGAGGGCGGGTACGAGCAGTACTTC	CASSEGGYEQYF
.	TRBD2	TRBV6-5	TRBJ2-4	TGTGCCAGCACCCCGACTAGCGGGAATGGTAACATTCAGTACTTC	CASTPTSGNGNIQYF
.	TRBD1	TRBV19	TRBJ1-5	TGTGCCAGTAGTTCCGGGACAGGGGTCAATCAGCCCCAGCATTTT	CASSSGTGVNQPQHF
.	TRBD1	TRBV29-1	TRBJ1-1	TGCAGCGTTGACGGGCAGGGGGGTGCTTTCTTT	CSVDGQGGAFF
.	.	TRBV11-3	TRBJ2-1	TGTGCCAGCAGCTTAGAGGGCTACAGATCCTACAATGAGCAGTTCTTC	CASSLEGYRSYNEQFF
.	TRBD2	TRBV7-9	TRBJ2-5	TGTGCCAGCAGCCCCGCCTTAGGACTAGAGAAAGAGACCCAGTACTTC	CASSPALGLEKETQYF
.	.	TRBV10-2	TRBJ1-5	TGCGCCAGCAGCAGACAGCGGGATCAGCCCCAGCATTTT	CASSRQRDQPQHF
.	TRBD2	TRBV4-2	TRBJ2-2	TGTGCCAGCAGCCAAGGAGCTAGCGGGGGGGAAAACACCGGGGAGCTGTTTTTT	CASSQGASGGENTGELFF
.	TRBD1	TRBV2	TRBJ1-2	TGTGCCAGCAGTGGGGCGGCAGGGGGCAGTAACTATGGCTACACCTTC	CASSGAAGGSNYGYTF
.	.	TRBV29-1	TRBJ2-3	TGCAGCGTTGAAGATCTTAGCCGACGGGATACGCAGTATTTT	CSVEDLSRRDTQYF
.	.	TRBV27	TRBJ1-5	TGTGCCACCAACGGGGCGGGGTTGGGCAATCAGCCCCAGCATTTT	CATNGAGLGNQPQHF
.	TRBD1	TRBV7-2	TRBJ2-3	TGTGCCAGCCGACAGGGGAGTGGTGGGACAGATACGCAGTATTTT	CASRQGSGGTDTQYF
.	.	TRBV5-1	TRBJ2-3	TGCGCCAGCAGCTTCCCCTCAGCGGGTGATGTTGATCCGACAGATACGCAGTATTTT	CASSFPSAGDVDPTDTQYF
.	TRBD1	TRBV14	TRBJ2-5	TGTGCCAGCAGCCAAGATGTTGAGGGGACAGGCATTGGGGCCCAGTACTTC	CASSQDVEGTGIGAQYF
.	.	TRBV2	TRBJ1-5	TGTGCCAGCAGCGTCGAGGGAAATCAGCCCCAGCATTTT	CASSVEGNQPQHF
.	.	TRBV2	TRBJ2-2	TGTGCCAGCAAACCGGGAGATGGAACCGGGGAGCTGTTTTTT	CASKPGDGTGELFF
.	.	TRBV30	TRBJ2-7	TGTGCCTGGAGTGGGACATCCGCCAGCGCCTACGAGCAGTACTTC	CAWSGTSASAYEQYF
.	.	TRBV6-1	TRBJ1-1	TGTGCCAGCAGTGAAGCGCTCGCCTACGGGGCTTTCTTT	CASSEALAYGAFF
.	TRBD1	TRBV28	TRBJ1-3	TGTGCCAGCAGTTCACGACAGGGGAGTTCTGGAAACACCATATATTTT	CASSSRQGSSGNTIYF
.	TRBD1	TRBV11-2	TRBJ1-2	TGTGCCAGCAGCTTAGCCGGACAGGGTAGTGGCTACACCTTC	CASSLAGQGSGYTF
many	.	TRBV6-1	TRBJ1-1	TGTGCCAGCAGTGAGGGGGCGCACACTGAAGCTTTCTTT	CASSEGAHTEAFF
.	TRBD1	TRBV5-1	TRBJ1-1	TGCGCCAGCAGCTTGGGGACAGGCGGCACTGAAGCTTTCTTT	CASSLGTGGTEAFF
.	TRBD2	TRBV2	TRBJ2-5	TGTGCCAGCAGTTGGACTAGCGGGGGGGACAAAGAGACCCAGTACTTC	CASSWTSGGDKETQYF
.	TRBD2	TRBV5-1	TRBJ2-4	TGCGCCAGCAGCCAGGGGACTAGCGGGGGGGGCATTCAGTACTTC	CASSQGTSGGGIQYF
.	.	TRBV6-5	TRBJ2-5	TGTGCCAGCAGTTATTCCTGGACAGCGGAACAAGAGACCCAGTACTTC	CASSYSWTAEQETQYF
.	.	TRBV11-1	TRBJ2-7	TGTGCCAGCAGCATGTACTATCCTGGGTACGAGCAGTACTTC	CASSMYYPGYEQYF
.	TRBD1	TRBV27	TRBJ2-3	TGTGCCAGCAGTCCCCGACAGGGCCCAGATACGCAGTATTTT	CASSPRQGPDTQYF